A selection of T cell receptor beta chains follows, all from one sample in a study of T cell changes during pregnancy in multiple sclerosis. Produced via immunoSEQ multiplex PCR; TCRdb's table is partial and in-frame only. The table has tens of thousands of clones, approximately 90% seen once; the top ten hold about 6.4%. Sample: CD8+ T cells from peripheral blood mononuclear cells, taken after pregnancy. The receptors were gathered from a female donor with multiple sclerosis, enrolled in a pregnancy study. CDR3s include the opening cysteine and the closing phenylalanine or tryptophan. A D gene is named only where the DNA matches it firmly. Clone size is stated in some rows and not others, as once, few, many or a class when expanded.

>TRBV25-1|TRBD1|TRBJ1-1|14|.
CASSVGTGPSEAFF
TGTGCCAGCAGTGTCGGGACAGGACCCTCTGAAGCTTTCTTT
>TRBV9|TRBD2|TRBJ2-2|17|.
CASSVGASGLNTGELFF
TGTGCCAGCAGCGTAGGAGCTAGCGGGTTGAACACCGGGGAGCTGTTTTTT
>TRBV10-3|TRBD2|TRBJ2-7|16|.
CAISGGGGREIYEQYF
TGTGCCATCAGTGGCGGAGGCGGGAGGGAGATCTACGAGCAGTACTTC
>TRBV30|.|TRBJ1-4|14|.
CAWSVRDTLEKLFF
TGTGCCTGGAGTGTAAGGGACACCCTAGAAAAACTGTTTTTT
>TRBV10-3|.|TRBJ1-1|13|.
CAISESRDTEAFF
TGTGCCATCAGTGAGTCACGGGACACTGAAGCTTTCTTT
>TRBV10-3|TRBD1|TRBJ2-7|13|.
CAISPDRAYEQYF
TGTGCCATCAGCCCGGACAGGGCCTACGAGCAGTACTTC
>TRBV5-1|TRBD2|TRBJ2-7|16|.
CASSLRGLGGSYEQYF
TGCGCCAGCAGCCTGCGGGGGTTGGGAGGCTCCTACGAGCAGTACTTC
>TRBV6-9|.|TRBJ2-1|12|.
CASSGTYNEQFF
TGTGCCAGCAGTGGGACTTACAATGAGCAGTTCTTC
>TRBV5-1|.|TRBJ2-7|13|.
CASSLGYSYEQYF
TGCGCCAGCAGTCTGGGCTATTCCTACGAGCAGTACTTC
>TRBV9|TRBD1|TRBJ2-7|14|.
CASSVDRGNHEQYF
TGTGCCAGCAGCGTAGACAGGGGAAATCACGAGCAGTACTTC
>TRBV11-2|TRBD2|TRBJ2-1|15|once
CASSKGSSGSYEQFF
TGTGCCAGCAGCAAGGGATCTAGCGGGAGCTATGAGCAGTTCTTC
>TRBV15|.|TRBJ2-5|13|few
CATSGENIKTQYF
TGTGCCACCAGTGGAGAGAACATCAAGACCCAGTACTTC
>TRBV27|TRBD2|TRBJ2-5|15|.
CASSLFSSGQETQYF
TGTGCCAGCAGTTTATTTTCTAGCGGACAAGAGACCCAGTACTTC
>TRBV6-1|TRBD1|TRBJ2-7|17|.
CASSEMYWGQGDYEQYF
TGTGCCAGCAGTGAAATGTATTGGGGACAGGGGGATTACGAGCAGTACTTC
>TRBV30|TRBD2|TRBJ2-7|13|.
CAWNPQREGEQYF
TGTGCCTGGAACCCTCAAAGGGAGGGCGAGCAGTACTTC
>TRBV29-1|TRBD1|TRBJ1-1|13|.
CSVDGTDNTEAFF
TGCAGCGTTGATGGGACAGATAACACTGAAGCTTTCTTT
>TRBV5-6|.|TRBJ2-7|13|.
CASSFDSSYEQYF
TGTGCCAGCAGTTTTGACAGCTCCTACGAGCAGTACTTC
>TRBV27|.|TRBJ1-1|17|.
CASSPLRGTLMNTEAFF
TGTGCCAGCAGTCCTTTACGGGGGACGTTAATGAACACTGAAGCTTTCTTT
>TRBV27|.|TRBJ2-1|16|.
CASSISGASSYNEQFF
TGTGCCAGCAGTATTAGCGGAGCGAGCTCCTACAATGAGCAGTTCTTC
>TRBV10-3|.|TRBJ1-2|14|.
CAIKGFQGVYGYTF
TGTGCCATCAAAGGGTTCCAAGGGGTCTATGGCTACACCTTC
>TRBV7-9|TRBD1|TRBJ1-2|15|.
CASSSTGGAYYGYTF
TGTGCCAGCAGCTCTACAGGGGGCGCTTACTATGGCTACACCTTC
>TRBV29-1|TRBD1|TRBJ2-6|16|.
CSVWTGVPSGANVLTF
TGCAGCGTTTGGACAGGGGTACCCTCTGGGGCCAACGTCCTGACTTTC
>TRBV19|TRBD2|TRBJ2-7|14|.
CASSIDGRAVEQYF
TGTGCCAGTAGTATTGACGGGAGGGCCGTCGAGCAGTACTTC
>TRBV11-2|.|TRBJ2-1|14|.
CASSFPSRVSGQFF
TGTGCCAGCAGTTTCCCGAGCAGGGTATCTGGGCAGTTCTTC
>TRBV7-3|TRBD2|TRBJ2-1|15|.
CASSELGGSYNEQFF
TGTGCCAGCAGCGAATTGGGGGGGTCCTACAATGAGCAGTTCTTC
>TRBV4-2|TRBD2|TRBJ2-3|15|medium-sized
CASSRTSGSADTQYF
TGTGCCAGCAGCCGGACTAGCGGGAGCGCAGATACGCAGTATTTT
>TRBV10-3|.|TRBJ2-5|14|once
CAISEPTLSETQYF
TGTGCCATCAGTGAGCCGACACTGTCGGAGACCCAGTACTTC
>TRBV5-4|TRBD2|TRBJ2-7|12|.
CASSPGGYEQYF
TGTGCCAGCAGCCCCGGGGGGTACGAGCAGTACTTC
>TRBV7-9|TRBD2|TRBJ2-3|16|.
CASSLAGGRLTDTQYF
TGTGCCAGCAGCTTAGCGGGGGGGAGATTAACAGATACGCAGTATTTT
>TRBV7-9|.|TRBJ2-6|16|.
CASSPMSGSGANVLTF
TGTGCCAGCAGCCCGATGTCCGGGAGTGGGGCCAACGTCCTGACTTTC
>TRBV10-3|TRBD1|TRBJ2-2|15|few
CAISDRGTNTGELFF
TGTGCCATCAGTGACAGGGGGACGAACACCGGGGAGCTGTTTTTT
>TRBV7-9|.|TRBJ2-7|17|.
CASSPLDASGLSYEQYF
TGTGCCAGCAGCCCCCTCGACGCCAGCGGGCTTTCCTACGAGCAGTACTTC
>TRBV10-3|TRBD2|TRBJ2-3|17|.
CAISESLVAGVGDTQYF
TGTGCCATCAGTGAGTCGTTGGTAGCGGGAGTAGGAGATACGCAGTATTTT
>TRBV2|TRBD2|TRBJ2-7|16|.
CASRARTGTSGYEQYF
TGTGCCAGCAGGGCAAGAACTGGGACTAGCGGCTACGAGCAGTACTTC
>TRBV19|TRBD2|TRBJ2-2|15|once
CASSMSGGNTGELFF
TGTGCCAGTAGTATGAGCGGGGGGAACACCGGGGAGCTGTTTTTT
>TRBV23-1|TRBD1|TRBJ2-7|17|once
CASRRSSSRDRSYEQYF
TGCGCCAGCAGACGATCTTCATCCCGGGACAGGTCCTACGAGCAGTACTTC
>TRBV18|TRBD2|TRBJ2-1|17|.
CASSPAGSGRPYNEQFF
TGTGCCAGCTCACCAGCAGGTAGCGGGAGACCCTACAATGAGCAGTTCTTC
>TRBV9|TRBD2|TRBJ2-1|17|.
CASSDSTSGPFYNEQFF
TGTGCCAGCAGCGATTCGACTAGCGGACCTTTCTACAATGAGCAGTTCTTC
>TRBV19|TRBD2|TRBJ2-1|16|.
CASSMTSGIGYNEQFF
TGTGCCAGTAGTATGACGAGCGGGATTGGCTACAATGAGCAGTTCTTC
>TRBV29-1|TRBD2|TRBJ2-3|15|.
CSVSPTSGNTDTQYF
TGCAGCGTTTCGCCCACTAGCGGGAACACAGATACGCAGTATTTT
>TRBV4-3|TRBD2|TRBJ2-3|16|.
CASSHSGTSGSDTQYF
TGCGCCAGCAGCCACTCCGGGACTAGCGGGAGTGATACGCAGTATTTT
>TRBV2|TRBD2|TRBJ2-1|17|.
CASNGLAGLSSYNEQFF
TGTGCCAGCAATGGACTAGCGGGGCTGAGCTCCTACAATGAGCAGTTCTTC
>TRBV7-9|.|TRBJ1-4|12|.
CASSLYSEKLFF
TGTGCCAGCAGCTTATATAGTGAAAAACTGTTTTTT